The 29 T cell receptor delta chains presented below share a single source sample, sequenced in a study of Vδ1+ human thymocytes. Extracted RNA was reverse transcribed into cDNA. Pooled V-gene forward primers with one constant-region reverse primer generated the CDR3 amplicons by multiplex PCR. TCRdb reprocessed the multiplex PCR reads using CATT. In the table there are roughly 55,000 delta-chain clones, roughly 15% of which are singletons. Overall study findings and caveats: Highly polyclonal TRG and TRD repertoires with Gaussian CDR3 length distributions appeared in thymus.

These receptors' targets are unknown. Source material: Vdelta1+ gamma-delta thymocytes from the thymus. Subset: FACS-sorted CD3+ TCRalphabeta- TCRVdelta1+ TCRVdelta2- thymocytes. These receptors originate from a boy younger than two who had congenital heart surgery.

V usage is TRDV1 and J usage is TRDJ1, with 12 bases aligning to TRDD3. V shed 4 bases, J shed 8 bases, and the junction held 20 bases outside the gene matches. The V gene's germline CDR1 is TSWWSYY and CDR2 QGS. CDR3 length: 19 residues. In DNA, the CDR3 is TGTGCTCTTGGGGTCAGCCTTCATTCTTTGTCTGGGGGATACGGAAAACTCATCTTT. Protein: CALGVSLHSLSGGYGKLIF.

J is TRDJ1 and V is TRDV1, with 12 bases lining up with TRDD3. The CDR3 has 23 residues. After removal of 2 bases from V and 3 bases from J, the junction contained 25 bases not matched to a gene. Germline-derived CDR1 and CDR2 are TSWWSYY and QGS. The CDR3: CALGESWSLLGDTRSVLADKLIF. The DNA for the CDR3 is TGTGCTCTTGGGGAATCATGGTCTTTGCTGGGGGATACGCGCTCGGTGTTGGCCGATAAACTCATCTTT.

The V and J genes are TRDV1 and TRDJ1, with 8 bases that match TRDD3. V gave up 0 bases and J gave up 0 bases; unmatched junction bases: 18. CDR1 TSWWSYY and CDR2 QGS come from the germline V gene. This CDR3 spans 21 amino acids. CDR3 bases: TGTGCTCTTGGGGAACTATCCCCACCTGTGTACTGGGGGCCTAACACCGATAAACTCATCTTT. Translating gives CALGELSPPVYWGPNTDKLIF.

The chain joins TRDV1 to TRDJ2; no reliable D call. V was pared by 0 bases and J by 3 bases, with 11 bases between. This CDR3 has 16 amino acids. CDR1 is TSWWSYY and CDR2 is QGS in the germline V gene. CDR3 loop: CALGELGPSLTAQLFF. The CDR3 nucleotides read TGTGCTCTTGGGGAACTAGGGCCCTCTCTGACAGCACAACTCTTCTTT.

There are a few counts of this clone. The chain is built from TRDV1 and TRDJ1, with 8 nucleotides matching TRDD2. The CDR3 runs 19 residues. Trimming cost V 2 bases and J 0 bases; bases outside gene matches: 14. From germline, CDR1 is TSWWSYY and CDR2 QGS. CDR3 sequence (DNA): TGTGCTCTTGGGGAAGCTTCCTACGTGTTGGGGAGGTACACCGATAAACTCATCTTT. Protein: CALGEASYVLGRYTDKLIF.

This clone was seen a handful of times. The V gene is TRDV1, the J gene TRDJ1; D not resolved. The CDR3 extends over 18 amino acids. Trimming took 2 bases from V and 0 from J, leaving 19 bases between them. Germline CDR1 reads TSWWSYY; CDR2 reads QGS. This CDR3 reads CALGEFHSYSVYTDKLIF. CDR3 nucleotides: TGTGCTCTTGGGGAATTCCACTCTTACTCGGTGTACACCGATAAACTCATCTTT.

This rearrangement joins TRDV1 to TRDJ1, with 7 positions matching TRDD3. The germline V gene has CDR1 TSWWSYY and CDR2 QGS. Trimming at V came to 5 bases and at J to 0 bases, leaving 21 bases not matched to a gene. This CDR3 contains 20 residues. The CDR3 DNA follows: TGTGCTCTTGGGAACACTCCTCCATTTACGGGACTGGGGTACACCGATAAACTCATCTTT. This gives the protein CALGNTPPFTGLGYTDKLIF.

The chain employs TRDV1 and TRDJ1; 12 bases fit TRDD3. V dropped 1 base and J dropped 0; count of bases not matched to a gene: 15. CDR3 length: 21 amino acids. From germline, CDR1 is TSWWSYY and CDR2 QGS. CDR3 in amino acids: CALGERVCLKTGGYNTDKLIF. The CDR3 DNA sequence: TGTGCTCTTGGGGAACGGGTCTGCCTGAAGACTGGGGGATACAACACCGATAAACTCATCTTT.

This clone was seen a handful of times. This chain links TRDV1 with TRDJ1; TRDD3 agrees at 8 bases. In germline, CDR1 is TSWWSYY, CDR2 QGS. The CDR3 extends over 15 amino acids. V trimming: 2 bases; J trimming: 12 bases; junction bases outside the gene matches: 14. As DNA, the CDR3 is TGTGCTCTTGGGGAAGGCCTCCAGGGGGGATATGTGGTCATCTTT. Protein sequence: CALGEGLQGGYVVIF.

In this sample, this clone turned up a few times. A read error may be the cause here, since a much bigger clone is one base away. The V gene is TRDV2, the J gene TRDJ1; 7 nucleotides align to TRDD3. This CDR3 is built from 16 residues. CDR1 is GEAIGNYY and CDR2 is EKD in the germline V gene. The CDR3 loop reads CACDTAWGAYTDKLTF. CDR3 in DNA: TGTGCCTGTGACACCGCCTGGGGGGCGTACACCGATAAACTCACCTTT.

V usage is TRDV1 and J usage is TRDJ1; perhaps TRDD2 as D (9 bases). CDR1 is TSWWSYY and CDR2 is QGS in the germline V gene. The CDR3 consists of 22 residues. V was pared by 4 bases and J by 0 bases, with 33 bases between. CDR3 nucleotide sequence: TGTGCTCTTGGGGGGAGCCGGCCTTCCTACCGCTGGGGATACCGGTACACCGATAAACTCATCTTT. Translating gives CALGGSRPSYRWGYRYTDKLIF.

This clone was observed a few times. This sequence joins TRDV1 and TRDJ2; 13 bases map to TRDD3. The J call may be incorrect, as the DNA end agrees better with TRDJ1. The CDR3 is 22 residues long. Per the germline V gene, CDR1 is TSWWSYY and CDR2 is QGS. CDR3 residues: CALGKPPLTSYWGIRLTDKLIF. CDR3 DNA sequence: TGTGCTCTTGGGAAGCCTCCTCTTACTTCTTACTGGGGGATACGCCTCACCGATAAACTCATCTTT.

The chain is built from TRDV1 and TRDJ1, with D possibly being TRDD2 or TRDD3 (6 bases each). The CDR3 loop spans 21 amino acids. Germline V lookup: CDR1 TSWWSYY, CDR2 QGS. The V and J ends lost 2 bases and 0 bases respectively, with 28 bases between them. The chain's CDR3 is CALGECPPTWGWEKYTDKLIF. The DNA for the CDR3 is TGTGCTCTTGGGGAATGTCCTCCTACCTGGGGATGGGAAAAGTACACCGATAAACTCATCTTT.

The rearrangement links TRDV1 to TRDJ1, with unresolved D. Looked up from germline, CDR1 is TSWWSYY and CDR2 is QGS. The CDR3 totals 18 residues. The V and J ends lost 1 base and 0 bases respectively, with 18 bases between them. Written as DNA, the CDR3 is TGTGCTCTTGGGGAACGTTTTCCCCTCGGAAGGGACACCGATAAACTCATCTTT. Translated: CALGERFPLGRDTDKLIF.

This clone has more than one count but fewer than ten. This could be a read error, since a much larger clone is one nucleotide away. This chain links TRDV2 with TRDJ1; 11 bases fit TRDD3. The CDR3 totals 16 residues. Germline V gene sequence: CDR1 GEAIGNYY, CDR2 EKD. J lost 1 base, V lost 1 base, and 4 bases had no gene match. This CDR3 reads CACDTYWGIFTDKLIF. The DNA for the CDR3 is TGTGCCTGTGACACGTACTGGGGGATATTCACCGATAAACTCATCTTT.

This chain connects TRDV1 to TRDJ1; TRDD3 aligns across 7 bases. The CDR3 has 21 residues. Germline assignment: CDR1 TSWWSYY and CDR2 QGS. After removal of 4 bases from V and 2 bases from J, the junction contained 25 bases not matched to a gene. Here the CDR3 reads CALGGIRGMWGKSLGTDKLIF. Written as DNA, the CDR3 is TGTGCTCTTGGGGGAATACGAGGCATGTGGGGGAAATCGTTAGGAACCGATAAACTCATCTTT.

This clone was counted between two and nine times. The chain carries TRDV1 and TRDJ1; D may be TRDD3 (5 bases). Trimming shortened V by 2 bases and J by 7 bases, and 20 bases separated the two germline ends. This CDR3 is built from 16 residues. Germline CDR1 is TSWWSYY and CDR2 is QGS. CDR3 nucleotides: TGTGCTCTTGGGGAAAGGCTACTACCGGGGGTCCTTAAACTCATCTTT. This gives the protein CALGERLLPGVLKLIF.

Only a few counts were recorded for this clone. V is TRDV1 and J is TRDJ1, with 8 nucleotides matching TRDD3. The germline CDR1 and CDR2 sequences are TSWWSYY and QGS. Trimming cost V 1 base and J 6 bases; bases outside gene matches: 13. There are 17 residues in the CDR3. The CDR3 loop reads CALGEPGTSWGTNKLIF. The CDR3, as DNA: TGTGCTCTTGGGGAACCGGGGACCTCCTGGGGGACTAATAAACTCATCTTT.

This clone showed up just a few times. The rearrangement uses TRDV1 and TRDJ1; 8 bases align to TRDD3. From germline, CDR1 is TSWWSYY and CDR2 QGS. Trimming took 1 base from V and 0 from J; bases not matched to a gene: 22. The CDR3 contains 22 residues. The CDR3 bases are TGTGCTCTTGGGGAACACCCTAGACGCATCCCGAGACTGGGGGCTTACACCGATAAACTCATCTTT. Its protein is CALGEHPRRIPRLGAYTDKLIF.

This clone was seen a few times. The chain recombines TRDV1 with TRDJ1; D might be TRDD3 (5 bases). With 5 bases removed from V and 0 bases from J, the gap between germline ends came to 31 bases. Germline V CDR1 and CDR2: TSWWSYY, QGS. The CDR3 is 21 residues long. For the CDR3, the DNA is TGTGCTCTTGGGCCTTTTTTAACACCTGGGTCCAATCCACCGTACACCGATAAACTCATCTTT. Its protein is CALGPFLTPGSNPPYTDKLIF.

This clone came up a few times. This chain joins TRDV1 and TRDJ1; 7 positions agree with TRDD3. CDR1 and CDR2 (germline): TSWWSYY, QGS. This CDR3 has 19 amino acids. The ends lost 0 bases at V and 0 bases at J; junction bases unmatched: 13. The CDR3 reads CALGELEGDSVRYTDKLIF. As DNA, the CDR3 is TGTGCTCTTGGGGAACTGGAGGGGGATTCCGTACGGTACACCGATAAACTCATCTTT.

This clone was seen only a few times. One junction end disagrees with the germline gene, perhaps due to a read error. The rearrangement links TRDV1 to TRDJ1; 12 bases fit TRDD3. The V gene's germline CDR1 is TSWWSYY and CDR2 QGS. This CDR3 is built from 21 residues. The CDR3 is CALGEFSSGGYVPSYTDKLIF. The CDR3 DNA sequence: TGCGCTCTTGGGGAATTTTCGTCTGGGGGATACGTACCCTCGTACACCGATAAACTCATCTTT.

This clone was detected a few times. The chain carries TRDV1 and TRDJ1, with 12 bases that match TRDD3. Germline V gene lookup returns CDR1 TSWWSYY and CDR2 QGS. This CDR3 has 17 amino acids. V lost 2 bases to trimming and J lost 7 bases; unmatched junction nucleotides: 11. Here the CDR3 DNA reads TGTGCTCTTGGGGAAATTTCCTACTGGGGGATACTGGTTAAACTCATCTTT. It is translated as CALGEISYWGILVKLIF.

This clone was seen a few times. J is TRDJ1 and V is TRDV1; the D is unclear. Germline V CDR1 and CDR2: TSWWSYY, QGS. This CDR3 has 17 amino acids. V was clipped by 0 bases and J by 0 bases, with 14 bases between them. Here the CDR3 reads CALGELGLSPYTDKLIF. The CDR3 DNA reads TGTGCTCTTGGGGAACTAGGTTTATCCCCGTACACCGATAAACTCATCTTT.

As concerns this clone: A read error is possible here, since a much larger clone lies one base away. The gene calls are TRDV2 and TRDJ1; 13 nucleotides line up with TRDD3. V lost 3 bases and J lost 0; bases outside the gene matches: 21. CDR1 and CDR2 from the germline V gene are GEAIGNYY and EKD. The CDR3 loop spans 22 amino acids. The CDR3 coding sequence is TGTGCCTGTGACCATCGCCCCGATTCGTACTGGGGGATACGGGGGTACACCGATAAACTCATCTTT. It codes for CACDHRPDSYWGIRGYTDKLIF.

The rearrangement joins TRDV1 to TRDJ1; TRDD2 agrees at 8 bases. V gave up 2 bases and J gave up 1 base; unmatched junction bases: 21. Germline CDR1 reads TSWWSYY; CDR2 reads QGS. The CDR3 contains 21 residues. The CDR3 DNA follows: TGTGCTCTTGGGGAATTACCTTCCTATCAGGCGTTGGGGGCTATCACCGATAAACTCATCTTT. Translating it yields CALGELPSYQALGAITDKLIF.

This clone showed up just a few times. The chain joins TRDV1 to TRDJ1; possible D gene TRDD2, 5 bases. CDR1 is TSWWSYY, CDR2 QGS, per germline. Trimming pared 4 bases from V and 0 bases from J, leaving 33 bases between. The CDR3 covers 22 residues. As DNA, the CDR3 is TGTGCTCTTGGGGTCGTAAGGAGTACGGCCATGCGACCCTTCAAGTACACCGATAAACTCATCTTT. Its translation: CALGVVRSTAMRPFKYTDKLIF.

The V and J genes are TRDV1 and TRDJ1, with D maybe TRDD2 (5 bases). The CDR3 has 18 amino acids. From germline, CDR1 is TSWWSYY and CDR2 QGS. V was pared by 2 bases and J by 2 bases, with 21 bases between. The CDR3: CALGEITYVVGKTDKLIF. For the CDR3, the DNA is TGTGCTCTTGGGGAAATCACCTACGTGGTTGGGAAAACCGATAAACTCATCTTT.

This clone occurred a few times. The chain combines TRDV1 with TRDJ1; D gene unclear. V shed 0 bases and J shed 2 bases, with 10 bases lying between them. This CDR3 spans 15 amino acids. Germline V gene lookup returns CDR1 TSWWSYY and CDR2 QGS. CDR3 nucleotides: TGTGCTCTTGGGGAACTAGCCCTGACAACCGATAAACTCATCTTT. This sequence encodes CALGELALTTDKLIF.